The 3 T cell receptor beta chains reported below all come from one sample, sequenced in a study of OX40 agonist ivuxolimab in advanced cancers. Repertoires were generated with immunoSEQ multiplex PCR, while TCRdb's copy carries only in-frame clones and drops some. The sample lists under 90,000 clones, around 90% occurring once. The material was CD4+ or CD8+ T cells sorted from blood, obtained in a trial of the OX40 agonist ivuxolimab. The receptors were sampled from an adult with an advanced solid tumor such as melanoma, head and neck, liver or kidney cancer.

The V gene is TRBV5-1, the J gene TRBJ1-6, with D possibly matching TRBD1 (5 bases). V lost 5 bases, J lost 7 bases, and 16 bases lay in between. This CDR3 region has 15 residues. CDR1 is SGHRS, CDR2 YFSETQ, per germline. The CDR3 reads CASSTDSSGNSPLHF. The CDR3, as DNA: TGCGCCAGCAGTACAGACAGTTCGGGCAATTCACCCCTCCACTTT.

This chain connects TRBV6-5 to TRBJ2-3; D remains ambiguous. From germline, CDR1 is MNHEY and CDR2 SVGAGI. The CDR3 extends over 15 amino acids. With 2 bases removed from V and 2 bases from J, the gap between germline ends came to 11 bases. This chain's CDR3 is CASSYRTPNTDTQYF. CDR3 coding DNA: TGTGCCAGCAGTTACCGAACTCCAAACACAGATACGCAGTATTTT.

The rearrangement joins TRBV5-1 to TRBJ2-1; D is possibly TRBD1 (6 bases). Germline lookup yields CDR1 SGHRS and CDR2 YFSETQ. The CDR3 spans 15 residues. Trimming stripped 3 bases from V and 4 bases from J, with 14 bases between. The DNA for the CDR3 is TGCGCCAGCAGCTGGGCGGCAGGGGTATACAATGAGCAGTTCTTC. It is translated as CASSWAAGVYNEQFF.